The clone carrying this T cell receptor beta chain was detected ten times or more. Its antigen is as yet unknown. This record belongs to a study of T-cell memory formation after mild COVID-19. Overall study context: Clusters of TCRs were largely donor specific. Findings of the study overall: Proof of SARS-CoV-2 specificity was absent for the second-wave clones that crested on day 37.

After 5'RACE with constant-segment primers, TCR alpha and TCR beta cDNA libraries carrying sample barcodes and UMIs were obtained. TCRdb used MiXCR to reprocess the 5' RACE reads, holding one entry per CDR3 protein. In the table there are fewer than 350,000 distinct CDR3 sequences, roughly an eighth of which are singletons. This sequence was found in a man between 18 and 29 years old who had mild COVID-19 (a few samples of this study predate the infection). Cell type and time point are not known. The sequencing input was PBMCs or a T cell subset sorted from them (not recorded which).

The CDR3 coding sequence is TGTGCCAGCAGCTTTACCTCTCGTCGACAGGGCCGAATATCAACGAACACCGGGGAGCTGTTTTTT. Protein product: CASSFTSRRQGRISTNTGELFF. The chain uses TRBV7-2 and TRBJ2-2, with 7 nucleotides matching TRBD1. From germline, CDR1 is SGHTA and CDR2 FQGNSA. CDR3 size: 22 residues. Trimming took 3 bases from V and 0 from J; bases not matched to a gene: 22. The full variable domain, with the rest looked up from reference TRBV7-2 and TRBJ2-2, is GAGVSQSPSNKVTEKGKDVELRCDPISGHTALYWYRQSLGQGLEFLIYFQGNSAPDKSGLPSDRFSAERTGGSVSTLTIQRTQQEDSAVYLCASSFTSRRQGRISTNTGELFFGEGSRLTVL.